Included here is one T cell receptor (beta chain) sequence, with context. This clonotype showed up just a few times. Its antigen is currently not known. Base qualities are not at hand, and no much larger clone is one base apart. This record belongs to a study of identical twins (dated by TCRdb to about 2016). For context, the study as a whole: To test whether fetal clonotypes persist, this study deep-sequenced TCR alpha and beta repertoires from monozygotic twins, from unrelated adults of various ages, and from cord blood. To rule out contamination, replicate twin experiments were performed at different times with different library preparation protocols.

The cysteine opens and the phenylalanine closes a CDR3 of 17 amino acids. Only the CDR3 DNA is retained, 51 bases long and in frame from the first base. Cut back by 5 bases and 3 bases, the V and J ends lie 20 bases apart. From the germline V gene, CDR1 is SGHNT and CDR2 is YENEEA. The paper's findings and limits, for the study overall: Out-of-frame TCR alpha sequences shared between twins showed an excess of low generation-probability sequences compared with coincidental sharing between unrelated individuals. The excess sharing between twins in beta out-of-frame sequences was weaker because fewer shared sequences reduced the signal-to-noise ratio. Out-of-frame TCR alpha sharing in monozygotic twins was systematically underestimated by recombination models, whereas sharing between unrelated individuals was in agreement with the recombination models. Abundant cord blood beta clonotypes had fewer insertions, young adult naive repertoires showed a similar but weaker trend, and memory repertoires showed no such trend. Conclusions relied on cross-sectional statistical analysis, since the same donors could not be followed over many years. Invariant T cells such as MAIT and iNKT could partly confound zero-insertion analyses, although diverse VJ usage argued against such confounding for most clonotypes.

Preparation of the library involved 5' RACE. The reads were generated on an Illumina HiSeq 2000. Template switching added a universal primer binding site, and the final cDNA carried a unique molecular identifier that allowed TCR cDNA molecules to be counted accurately. First-strand cDNA for TCR alpha and beta chains was synthesized from specific primers in the conserved constant-segment region. To control for contamination, every cDNA library carried two barcodes: a SMART-Mk sample barcode plus Illumina barcodes. TruSeq adapter sequences and Illumina sample barcodes were added in two successive PCR steps. TCR alpha and beta cDNA libraries were sequenced on the Illumina HiSeq platform with custom primers. The authors' analysis ran thus. MiGEC processed the raw reads to extract unique molecular identifiers, while MiXCR was used to determine the CDR3 positions. For each individual, recombination models were inferred using an EM algorithm with the repgenHMM and IGoR tools. The analysis of shared clonotypes was done with the tcR package in R, with sharing normalized by the product of cloneset sizes. To study raw recombination without the effects of thymic and clonal selection, out-of-frame nonproductive sequences were analyzed. The public sequencing data were trimmed at Q25 with fastp and processed into clonotypes with MiXCR by TCRdb, which kept only in-frame beta chains. CDR3 protein sequences are deduplicated, and each keeps its most common genes and DNA. TCRdb, not the authors, supplied the V and J calls. Recorded for this sample are around 340,000 distinct CDR3 sequences; more than 9% of them occurred a single time. Together, the top ten hold about 7% of the sample.

Every donor was a healthy Caucasian. The twin cohort comprised three pairs of female monozygotic twins, all aged roughly 18 to 29 years. Positive isolation kits from Invitrogen were used to isolate CD4+ and CD8+ T cell populations. The sample also formed part of further work on yellow fever vaccine responses in identical twins. That second publication adds: The authors reported that the T cell response to vaccination in identical twins appeared partly convergent and partly personalized. In the study, vaccine-responding T cell clones were precisely tracked in identical twins.

Sequenced input: CD8+ T cells sorted from blood. This clonotype originated in a woman aged 18 to 35 in good health. The sequence links TRBV11-3 to TRBJ2-1; D gene: possibly TRBD2, on 5 matching bases. The CDR3 protein sequence reads: CASSEDSRTGFYNEQFF. The DNA sequence is TGTGCCAGCAGCGAGGACTCCCGGACTGGTTTCTACAATGAGCAGTTCTTC.